This T cell receptor beta chain appears in the sequencing data of a study of OX40 agonist ivuxolimab in advanced cancers. At the level of the study: From about 20 to 80 years was the age range, with a mean of roughly 64 years, and about 78% were male. Prior therapy, whether anti-PD-1, anti-PD-L1 or anti-CTLA-4, was allowed, and roughly 40% had some. Study outcomes and limitations: Antigen specificity was not determined for the expanded peripheral T cells. The study observed clonal expansion of CD4+ and CD8+ blood T cells by week 6 at 0.1 to 3.0 mg/kg.

CDR1 is SEHNR, CDR2 FQNEAQ, per germline (reference sequence). This CDR3 is 14 amino acids long. Trimming left V 5 bases short and J 1 base short, with 8 bases between. The data were produced by immunoSEQ multiplex PCR, yet TCRdb's version contains in-frame clones alone and is incomplete. The sample yields more than 40,000 clones, around 89% seen once. This clone was picked up one time. Its matching antigen is unknown. Specimen: CD4+ or CD8+ T cells sorted from blood, collected in a trial of the OX40 agonist ivuxolimab. The gene calls are TRBV7-9 and TRBJ2-2; D ambiguous. This receptor was identified in an adult with an advanced solid tumor such as melanoma, head and neck, liver or kidney cancer. CDR3: CASSGFWNTGELFF. CDR3 DNA sequence: TGTGCCAGCAGCGGCTTCTGGAACACCGGGGAGCTGTTTTTT.